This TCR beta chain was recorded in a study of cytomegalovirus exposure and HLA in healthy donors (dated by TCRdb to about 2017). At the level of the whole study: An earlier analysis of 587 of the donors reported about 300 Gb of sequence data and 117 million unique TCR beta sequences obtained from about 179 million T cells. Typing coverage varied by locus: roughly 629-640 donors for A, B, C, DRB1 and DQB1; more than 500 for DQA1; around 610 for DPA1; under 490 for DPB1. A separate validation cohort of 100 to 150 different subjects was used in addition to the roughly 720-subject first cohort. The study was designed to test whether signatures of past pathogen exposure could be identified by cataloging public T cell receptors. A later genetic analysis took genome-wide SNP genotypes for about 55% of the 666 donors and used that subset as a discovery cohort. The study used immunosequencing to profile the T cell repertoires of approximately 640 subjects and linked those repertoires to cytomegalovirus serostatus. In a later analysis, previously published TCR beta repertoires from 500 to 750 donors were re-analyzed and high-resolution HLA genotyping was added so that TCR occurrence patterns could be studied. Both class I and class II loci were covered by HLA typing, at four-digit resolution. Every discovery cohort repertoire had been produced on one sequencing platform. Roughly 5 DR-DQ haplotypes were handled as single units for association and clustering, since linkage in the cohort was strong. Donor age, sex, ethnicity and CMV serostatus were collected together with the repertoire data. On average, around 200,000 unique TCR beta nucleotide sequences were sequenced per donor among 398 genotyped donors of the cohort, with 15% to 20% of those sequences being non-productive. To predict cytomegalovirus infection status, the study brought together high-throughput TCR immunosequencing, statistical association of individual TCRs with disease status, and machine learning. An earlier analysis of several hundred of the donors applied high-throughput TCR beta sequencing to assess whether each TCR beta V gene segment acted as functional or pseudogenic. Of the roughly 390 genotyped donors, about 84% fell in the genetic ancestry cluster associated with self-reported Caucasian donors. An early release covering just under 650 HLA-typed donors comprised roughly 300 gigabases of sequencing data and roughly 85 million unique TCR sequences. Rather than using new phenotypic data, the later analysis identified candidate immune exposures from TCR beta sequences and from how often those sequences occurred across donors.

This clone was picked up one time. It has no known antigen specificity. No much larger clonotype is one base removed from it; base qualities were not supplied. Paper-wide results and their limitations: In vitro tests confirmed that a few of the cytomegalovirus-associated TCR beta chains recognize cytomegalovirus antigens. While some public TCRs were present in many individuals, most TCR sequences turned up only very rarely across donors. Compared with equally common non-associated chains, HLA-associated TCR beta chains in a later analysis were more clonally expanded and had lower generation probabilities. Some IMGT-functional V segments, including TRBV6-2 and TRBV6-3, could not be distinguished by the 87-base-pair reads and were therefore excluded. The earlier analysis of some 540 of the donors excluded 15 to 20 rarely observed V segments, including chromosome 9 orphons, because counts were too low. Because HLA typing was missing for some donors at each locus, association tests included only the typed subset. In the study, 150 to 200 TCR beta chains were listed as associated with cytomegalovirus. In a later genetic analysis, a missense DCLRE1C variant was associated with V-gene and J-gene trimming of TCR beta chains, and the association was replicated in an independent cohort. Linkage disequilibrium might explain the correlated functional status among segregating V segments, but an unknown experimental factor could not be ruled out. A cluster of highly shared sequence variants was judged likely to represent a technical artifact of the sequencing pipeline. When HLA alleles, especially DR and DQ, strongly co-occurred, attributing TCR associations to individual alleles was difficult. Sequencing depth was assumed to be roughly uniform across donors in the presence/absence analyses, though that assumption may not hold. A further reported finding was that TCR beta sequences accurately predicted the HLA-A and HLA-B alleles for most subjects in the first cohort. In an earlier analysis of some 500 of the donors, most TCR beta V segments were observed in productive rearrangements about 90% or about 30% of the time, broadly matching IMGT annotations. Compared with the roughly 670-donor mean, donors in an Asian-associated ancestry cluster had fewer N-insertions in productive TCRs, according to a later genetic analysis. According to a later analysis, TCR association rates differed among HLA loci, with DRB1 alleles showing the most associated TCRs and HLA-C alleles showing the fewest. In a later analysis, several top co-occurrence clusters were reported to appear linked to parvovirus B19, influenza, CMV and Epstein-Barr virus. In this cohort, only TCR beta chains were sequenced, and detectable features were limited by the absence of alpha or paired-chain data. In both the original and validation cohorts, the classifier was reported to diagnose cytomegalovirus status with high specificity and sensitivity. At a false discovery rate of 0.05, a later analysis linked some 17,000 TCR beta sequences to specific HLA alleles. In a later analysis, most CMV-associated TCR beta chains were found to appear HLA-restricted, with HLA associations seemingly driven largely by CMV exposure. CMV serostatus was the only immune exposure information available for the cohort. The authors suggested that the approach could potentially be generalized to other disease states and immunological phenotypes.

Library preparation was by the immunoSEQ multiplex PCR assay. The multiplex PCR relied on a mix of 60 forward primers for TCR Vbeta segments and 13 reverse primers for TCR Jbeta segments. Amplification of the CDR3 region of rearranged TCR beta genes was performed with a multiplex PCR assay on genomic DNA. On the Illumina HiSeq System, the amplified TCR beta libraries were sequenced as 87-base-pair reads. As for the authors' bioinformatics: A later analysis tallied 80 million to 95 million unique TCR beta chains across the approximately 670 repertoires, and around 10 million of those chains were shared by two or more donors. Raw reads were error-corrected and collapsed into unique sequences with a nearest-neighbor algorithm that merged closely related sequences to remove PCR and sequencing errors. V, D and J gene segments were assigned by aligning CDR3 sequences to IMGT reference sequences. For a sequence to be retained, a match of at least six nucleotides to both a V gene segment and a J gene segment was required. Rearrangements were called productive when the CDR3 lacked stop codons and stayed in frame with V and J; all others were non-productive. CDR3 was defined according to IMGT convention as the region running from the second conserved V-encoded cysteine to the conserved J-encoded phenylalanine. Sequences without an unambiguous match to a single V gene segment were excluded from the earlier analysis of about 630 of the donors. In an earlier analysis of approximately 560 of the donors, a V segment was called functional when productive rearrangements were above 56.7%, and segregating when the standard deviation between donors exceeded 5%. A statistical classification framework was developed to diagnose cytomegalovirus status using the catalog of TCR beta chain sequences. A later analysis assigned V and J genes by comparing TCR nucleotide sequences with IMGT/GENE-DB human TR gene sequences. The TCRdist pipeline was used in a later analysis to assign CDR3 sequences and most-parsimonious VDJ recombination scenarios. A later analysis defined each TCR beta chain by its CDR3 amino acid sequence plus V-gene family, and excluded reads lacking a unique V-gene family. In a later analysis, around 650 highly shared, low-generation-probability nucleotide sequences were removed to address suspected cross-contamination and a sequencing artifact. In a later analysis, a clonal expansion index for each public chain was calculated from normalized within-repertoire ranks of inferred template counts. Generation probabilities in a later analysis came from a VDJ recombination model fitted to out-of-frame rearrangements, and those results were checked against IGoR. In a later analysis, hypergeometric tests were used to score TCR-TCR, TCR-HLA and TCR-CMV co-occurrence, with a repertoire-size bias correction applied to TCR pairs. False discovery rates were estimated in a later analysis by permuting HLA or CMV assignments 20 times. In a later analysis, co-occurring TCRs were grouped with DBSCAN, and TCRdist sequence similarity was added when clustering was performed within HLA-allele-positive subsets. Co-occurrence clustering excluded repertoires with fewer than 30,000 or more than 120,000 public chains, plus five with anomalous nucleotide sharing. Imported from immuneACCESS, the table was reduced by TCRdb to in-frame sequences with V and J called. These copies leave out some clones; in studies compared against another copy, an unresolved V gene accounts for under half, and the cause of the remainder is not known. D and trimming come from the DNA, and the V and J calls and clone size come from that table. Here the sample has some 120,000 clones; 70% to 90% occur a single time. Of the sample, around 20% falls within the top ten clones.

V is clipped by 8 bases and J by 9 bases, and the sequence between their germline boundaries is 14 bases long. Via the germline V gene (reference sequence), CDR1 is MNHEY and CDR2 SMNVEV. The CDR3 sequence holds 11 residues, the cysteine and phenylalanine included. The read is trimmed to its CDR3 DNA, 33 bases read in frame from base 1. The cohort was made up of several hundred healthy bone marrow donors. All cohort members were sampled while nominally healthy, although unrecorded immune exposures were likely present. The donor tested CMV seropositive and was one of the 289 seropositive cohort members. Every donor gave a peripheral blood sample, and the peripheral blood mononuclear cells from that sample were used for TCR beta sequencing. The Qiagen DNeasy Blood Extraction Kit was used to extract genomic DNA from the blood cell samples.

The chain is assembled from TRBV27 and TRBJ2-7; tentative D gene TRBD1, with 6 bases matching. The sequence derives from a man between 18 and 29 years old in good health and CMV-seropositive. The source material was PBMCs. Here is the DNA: TGTGCCAGCGGACAGCCAACGGGGCAGTACTTC. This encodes CASGQPTGQYF.